This T cell receptor beta chain is drawn from a study of blood T cells in healthy people across ages. About the study: In model experiments, template switching was able to capture about one barcoded beta molecule for every two T cells that were present. Study findings and constraints: Significant beta diversity loss was already apparent by age roughly 43, declining roughly linearly. A strong correlation was seen between TCR beta diversity and naive T cell percentage.

It was with a sample-barcoded 5' primer and a J-beta primer mix that a second PCR of roughly 7 to 12 cycles was run. TCRdb reprocessed the 5' RACE reads via MiXCR and lists one record per CDR3 protein. The sample lists 730,000 or so distinct CDR3 sequences; roughly 41% were seen once. The table lists this clonotype with a few counts. Its antigen is as yet unknown. The CDR3 covers 12 residues. Trimming left V 5 bases short and J 11 bases short, with 15 bases between. Germline V gene data show CDR1 as SGHTA and CDR2 as FQGNSA. The sample, 7.5 to 10 milliliters of peripheral blood, was drawn from each donor.

This rearrangement joins TRBV7-2 to TRBJ2-5; weak D call: TRBD2 (5 bases). Sequencing input: blood. The TCR comes from a woman aged 60-75 years in good health. In DNA, the CDR3 is TGTGCCAGCAGCCAATCTCGGGATGAGCAGTACTTC. It translates to CASSQSRDEQYF.